This TCR beta chain was identified in a study of blood T cell repertoires in COVID-19. Study in general: The study drew acute and convalescent COVID-19 samples from the United States, Italy and Spain. Nucleic acid was either cDNA or gDNA, and it came from T cells, B-cell-depleted T cells, or PBMCs.

Recovered participants had two consecutive negative NP/OP PCR tests, healthcare professional clearance, or symptom resolution. The V segment lost 5 bases and the J segment 4 bases; nucleotides outside the gene matches: 9. The CDR3 contains 15 residues. In germline, CDR1 is MNHEY, CDR2 SMNVEV (reference sequence). Original handling: Cell counts per sample came from amplifying reference gene primers. The repertoire was sequenced with immunoSEQ multiplex PCR; TCRdb's copy has only in-frame clones and lacks some. D and trimming were read from the DNA, whereas the V and J calls and clone size are those reported in that table. This table has approximately 300,000 clones, 75% to 90% appearing once.

Material: PBMCs or T cells enriched from blood (not recorded which). The sequence came from a man between 60 and 75 years old who had recovered from COVID-19. This chain links TRBV27 with TRBJ2-7; 9 nucleotides agree with TRBD1. This CDR3 reads CASSRTGGQTYEQYF. CDR3 DNA: TGTGCCAGCAGTCGTACAGGGGGCCAAACTTACGAGCAGTACTTC.